This entry features one TCR beta chain sequence. In the original analysis: Reference gene primer amplification gave estimated nucleated cell counts. TCRdb keeps only in-frame clones here, not all; method: immunoSEQ multiplex PCR. V and J calls and clone size are given by that table; D and trimming were obtained from the DNA. The sample has roughly 25,000 clones, around 81% seen once. Germline CDR1 LNHNV, CDR2 YYDKDF (reference sequence). The CDR3 extends over 15 amino acids. Trimming cost V 3 bases and J 5 bases, with 14 bases left between them. This sample stems from a study of blood T cell repertoires in COVID-19. Looking at the study overall: Acute-phase and convalescent COVID-19 samples originated in the United States, Italy and Spain. In each case, the material was cDNA or gDNA derived from T cells, B-cell-depleted T cells, or PBMCs.

Material: peripheral blood. This TCR was recovered from a man between 65 and 85 years old with acute or convalescent COVID-19. This rearrangement joins TRBV15 to TRBJ1-5; TRBD1 might be the D (6 bases). The chain's CDR3 is CATSSTRGSHQPQHF. The DNA for the CDR3 is TGTGCCACCAGCAGTACCAGGGGAAGCCATCAGCCCCAGCATTTT.